Listed here is a single TCR beta chain. Seattle's enrolled individuals joined amid active infection and were then monitored longitudinally. The data originate from a study of blood T cell repertoires in COVID-19. About the research overall: The United States, Italy and Spain provided the acute and convalescent COVID-19 samples. Sample material is recorded as cDNA or gDNA derived from T cells, B-cell-depleted T cells, or PBMCs.

Germline V gives CDR1 MDHEN, CDR2 SYDVKM. CDR3 length: 14 residues. Trimming at V came to 4 bases and at J to 7 bases, leaving 8 bases not matched to a gene. Original methodology: It was from reference gene primer amplification that nucleated cell counts were estimated. Sequenced by immunoSEQ multiplex PCR; TCRdb stores in-frame clones only, minus some. For V, J and clone size, that table is used; D and trimming come from the DNA. The table includes about 200,000 clones, around 83% detected once. The TCR comes from a woman in her forties or fifties with COVID-19, enrolled during active disease. This chain uses TRBV28 with TRBJ1-2; 8 nucleotides match TRBD1. Source material: peripheral blood. The CDR3 loop is CASSSLTGETGYTF. The CDR3 bases are TGTGCCAGCAGTTCCTTGACAGGGGAGACTGGCTACACCTTC.